The clone carrying this T cell receptor beta chain appeared a single time. Antigen specificity is unknown. This record belongs to a study of T cell responses to AZD1222 COVID-19 vaccine. The CDR3 has 14 residues. V lost 4 bases, J lost 0 bases, and 7 bases lay in between. Germline V gene sequence: CDR1 MNHEY, CDR2 SVGEGT. TCRdb's copy holds only in-frame clones and misses some; the assay was immunoSEQ multiplex PCR. The sample lists over 100,000 clones, around 87% occurring once. The study, taken as a whole, reports: At baseline, seropositivity was found in only 6 or 7 AZD1222 recipients. Sampled repertoires all dated from after the peak T cell response. Spike-specific TCR breadth rose after two AZD1222 doses, and depth rose as well. Spike regions recognized by vaccine-associated CD4 TCRs spanned the protein, led by 160-218 and 743-854.

The TCR sequence derives from an adult who received the AZD1222 COVID-19 vaccine. This chain links TRBV6-2 or TRBV6-3 with TRBJ1-3; D ambiguous. Material: peripheral blood, obtained 28 days after the second AZD1222 dose. CDR3 nucleotides: TGTGCCAGCAGTTCGGGGAGCTCTGGAAACACCATATATTTT. Translating gives CASSSGSSGNTIYF.